Listed below are T cell receptor beta chains from one sample, sequenced in a study of blood T cell repertoires in COVID-19. Method: immunoSEQ multiplex PCR; TCRdb's copy keeps in-frame clones and lacks some. The repertoire holds 250,000 to 300,000 clones, with 75% to 90% as singletons. The sequencing sample was made of PBMCs or T cells enriched from blood (not recorded which). Every receptor here comes from a woman aged 45-60 years who had recovered from COVID-19. Each CDR3 is given with its conserved first and last residue.

J gene: TRBJ2-7; V gene: TRBV29-1; CDR3 protein: CSVEGSGEQYF
J gene: TRBJ2-7; V gene: TRBV28; CDR3 protein: CASSSSSGGTYEQYF
J gene: TRBJ2-7; V gene: TRBV10-3; CDR3 protein: CAISVGIYEQYF
J gene: TRBJ2-7; V gene: TRBV2; CDR3 protein: CASYFIAGVSEQYF
J gene: TRBJ2-1; V gene: TRBV10-3; CDR3 protein: CAISDRLPSSYNEQFF
J gene: TRBJ1-2; V gene: TRBV5-1; CDR3 protein: CASSVGQGLPYYGYTF
J gene: TRBJ1-1; V gene: TRBV29-1; CDR3 protein: CSGGGTAEAFF
J gene: TRBJ1-3; V gene: TRBV7-9; CDR3 protein: CASSPALGLIIGNTIYF
J gene: TRBJ2-2; V gene: TRBV4-1; CDR3 protein: CASSQDWALGNTGELFF
J gene: TRBJ1-6; V gene: TRBV18; CDR3 protein: CASSPRDLPLHF
J gene: TRBJ2-7; V gene: TRBV6-2/TRBV6-3; CDR3 protein: CASSYAHYYEQYF
J gene: TRBJ1-5; V gene: TRBV28; CDR3 protein: CASRRQGLNQPQHF
J gene: TRBJ2-7; V gene: TRBV29-1; CDR3 protein: CSVRTGGDEQYF
J gene: TRBJ2-5; V gene: TRBV27; CDR3 protein: CASSPGHLQETQYF
J gene: TRBJ1-1; V gene: TRBV4-1; CDR3 protein: CASSPQTGTGGPGTTEAFF
J gene: TRBJ2-5; V gene: TRBV5-1; CDR3 protein: CASSLGSSGSVTQYF
J gene: TRBJ2-3; V gene: TRBV13; CDR3 protein: CASGLGGLTDTQYF
J gene: TRBJ2-2; V gene: TRBV29-1; CDR3 protein: CSVGGRLTGELFF